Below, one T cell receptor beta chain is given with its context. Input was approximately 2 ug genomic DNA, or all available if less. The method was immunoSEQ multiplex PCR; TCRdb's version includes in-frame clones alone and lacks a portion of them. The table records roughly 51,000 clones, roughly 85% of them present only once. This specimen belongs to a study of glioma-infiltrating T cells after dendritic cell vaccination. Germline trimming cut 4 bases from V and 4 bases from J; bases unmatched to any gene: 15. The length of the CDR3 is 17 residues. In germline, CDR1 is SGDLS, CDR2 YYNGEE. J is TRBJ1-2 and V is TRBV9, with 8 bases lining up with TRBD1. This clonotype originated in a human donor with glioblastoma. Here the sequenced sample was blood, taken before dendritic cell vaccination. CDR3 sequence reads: CASSIEHGQGLGYGYTF. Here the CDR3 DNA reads TGTGCCAGCAGCATAGAGCATGGACAGGGCCTGGGCTATGGCTACACCTTC.